This T cell receptor (beta chain) emerged from a study of blood T cell repertoires in COVID-19. Study-wide background: The United States, Italy and Spain supplied acute and convalescent COVID-19 samples. Sample material is recorded as cDNA or gDNA derived from T cells, B-cell-depleted T cells, or PBMCs.

Data came from immunoSEQ multiplex PCR; TCRdb stores just in-frame clones and leaves some out. The data show under 250,000 clones, about nine tenths seen once. The length of the CDR3 is 18 residues. CDR1 and CDR2 from the germline V gene are SGHKS and YYEKEE (reference sequence). Germline trimming cut 4 bases from V and 1 base from J; bases unmatched to any gene: 11. The specimen sequenced was PBMCs or T cells enriched from blood (not recorded which). V and J are TRBV5-5 and TRBJ1-1; 12 nucleotides line up with TRBD1. The source of this sequence is a man aged 40-49 years who had recovered from COVID-19. The CDR3 is CASSRGQGARQGNTEAFF. DNA for the CDR3: TGTGCCAGCAGCCGGGGACAGGGGGCGCGGCAGGGGAACACTGAAGCTTTCTTT.